Presented here are 15 T cell receptor beta chains from one specimen sequenced in a study of regulatory T cells in long-lasting Graves disease listed by TCRdb under 2021. Sample time point, as interpreted from the label and publication: newly diagnosed GD, antithyroid drugs for less than 3 months. For both TCR sequencing and RNA sequencing, RNA was extracted from PBMCs in TRIzol. Libraries were built with multiplex PCR. Sequencing relied on an Illumina HiSeq 4000. iRepertoire HTBI primers and Arm-PCR amplification of CDR3 regions were used to construct TCR beta libraries. Clones were called with MiXCR by TCRdb after fastp trimmed the public reads at Q25, and only in-frame beta chains were retained. Every CDR3 protein is listed once, alongside the most common genes and DNA of its rows. This sample holds more than 350,000 distinct CDR3 sequences; under 15% were observed only once. The top ten hold over 15% of the sample.

These data also formed part of another study, on T cells in Graves' hyperthyroidism and ophthalmopathy.

The material was peripheral blood mononuclear cells (PBMCs), obtained at new diagnosis, from a patient treated with antithyroid drugs. The receptors here all came from a woman in her thirties with Graves disease. Donor details come from another sample of the same person, matched by shared clones.

This clonotype was counted between two and nine times. V usage is TRBV9 and J usage is TRBJ2-5, with D uncertain. CDR3 length equals 13 residues. CDR1 and CDR2 (germline): SGDLS, YYNGEE. Trimming left V 3 bases short and J 0 bases short, with 6 bases between. In DNA form, the CDR3 reads TGTGCCAGCAGCGGTCGGGACCAAGAGACCCAGTACTTC. Translated: CASSGRDQETQYF.

This clonotype was picked up a small number of times. The chain joins TRBV20-1 to TRBJ2-7, with 7 positions matching TRBD1. CDR1 DFQATT and CDR2 SNEGSKA come from the germline V gene (reference sequence). The ends lost 6 bases at V and 2 bases at J; junction bases unmatched: 7. This CDR3 contains 13 residues. The CDR3 loop reads CSAIHGTAYEQYF. CDR3 DNA: TGCAGTGCCATCCATGGGACAGCCTACGAGCAGTACTTC.

This clonotype appeared many times. The chain carries TRBV7-9 and TRBJ2-3; D is perhaps TRBD2 (6 bases). The CDR3 sequence is 17 residues long. V was shortened by 5 bases and J by 1 base, with 19 bases between the two germline ends. From germline, CDR1 is SEHNR and CDR2 FQNEAQ (reference sequence). The CDR3 region has the DNA TGTGCCAGCAGCAAGATCGGGAGTTTTGGACGCACAGATACGCAGTATTTT. Its protein product is CASSKIGSFGRTDTQYF.

Concerning this clonotype: One end of the junction fails to match germline, which may point to a read error. The chain combines TRBV10-3 with TRBJ2-2; the D gene is possibly TRBD1 (5 bases). The CDR3 consists of 14 residues. Germline CDR1 reads ENHRY; CDR2 reads SYGVKD. The CDR3 reads CTIREPLGTGELFF. As DNA, the CDR3 is TGTACCATCAGGGAACCTCTGGGAACCGGGGAGCTGTTTTTT.

The gene calls are TRBV20-1 and TRBJ2-7; the match to TRBD2 covers 11 bases. The germline V gene has CDR1 DFQATT and CDR2 SNEGSKA (reference sequence). The CDR3 has 14 amino acids. Trimming at V came to 5 bases and at J to 2 bases, leaving 5 bases not matched to a gene. CDR3 DNA: TGCAGTGCTTCCATTAGCGGGAGGGCCTACGAGCAGTACTTC. Translating gives CSASISGRAYEQYF.

Notes on this clonotype: Just one base apart from a much larger clone, this may be a read error. The chain joins TRBV14 to TRBJ1-6, with TRBD1 matching over 9 bases. Looked up from germline, CDR1 is SGHDN and CDR2 is FVKESK. The CDR3 length is 15 residues. The chain's CDR3 is CASSQVQGARAPFHF. The CDR3 DNA sequence: TGTGCCAGCAGCCAAGTACAGGGGGCAAGGGCACCCTTCCACTTT.

This clonotype has at least ten counts. This rearrangement joins TRBV28 to TRBJ1-1, with D perhaps TRBD1 (5 bases). The CDR3 covers 13 residues. In germline, CDR1 is MDHEN, CDR2 SYDVKM. Trimming took off 5 bases at V and 10 bases at J, with 17 bases between the two ends. CDR3 in amino acids: CASSPWTPRGAFF. The CDR3 DNA reads as TGTGCCAGCAGTCCCTGGACTCCGAGGGGAGCTTTCTTT.

This clonotype was detected many times. This rearrangement joins TRBV10-3 to TRBJ2-3, with 13 bases aligning to TRBD2. Germline V gives CDR1 ENHRY, CDR2 SYGVKD. J gave up 7 bases and V 0 bases, and 7 bases lay outside the gene matches. This CDR3 spans 17 amino acids. The CDR3 here is CAISESRTSGSMYTQYF. The CDR3 coding sequence is TGTGCCATCAGTGAGTCCCGGACTAGCGGGAGCATGTATACGCAGTATTTT.

In its sample, this clonotype was seen many times. The chain recombines TRBV18 with TRBJ2-7; 8 nucleotides agree with TRBD1. This CDR3 comprises 15 residues. Germline CDR1 is KGHSH and CDR2 is LQKENI. V shed 6 bases and J 0 bases; nucleotides not matched to a gene: 7. The CDR3 loop is CASSPDRVISYEQYF. DNA for the CDR3: TGTGCCAGCTCGCCGGACAGGGTAATCTCCTACGAGCAGTACTTC.

The chain employs TRBV2 and TRBJ2-5, with a weak D call TRBD1 (6 bases). Germline V gene lookup returns CDR1 SNHLY and CDR2 FYNNEI. The V end was cut by 4 bases, the J end by 2 bases, with 14 bases between. The CDR3 contains 15 residues. CDR3 protein: CASSGQAGPQETQYF. CDR3 nucleotides: TGTGCCAGCAGTGGACAGGCGGGCCCACAAGAGACCCAGTACTTC.

Ten or more counts support this clonotype. This rearrangement joins TRBV6-4 to TRBJ2-5, with 7 bases matching TRBD2. The CDR3 runs 13 residues. J lost 5 bases, V lost 5 bases, and 5 bases had no gene match. Germline loops: CDR1 MRHNA, CDR2 SNTAGT. In nucleotides, the CDR3 is TGTGCCAGCAGTCCAACTAGCGAGGAGACCCAGTACTTC. It is translated as CASSPTSEETQYF.

This chain uses TRBV29-1 with TRBJ1-1; 10 nucleotides agree with TRBD1. Germline CDR1 is SQVTM and CDR2 is ANQGSEA. This CDR3 has 15 residues. Trimming took 7 bases from V and 4 from J; bases not matched to a gene: 12. In nucleotides, the CDR3 is TGCAGCGCTCTCCAAGGACAGGGGGATATCACTGAAGCTTTCTTT. Translated: CSALQGQGDITEAFF.

In regard to this clonotype: Given a much more abundant clone one base away, this may be a read error. V usage is TRBV11-2 and J usage is TRBJ2-1; D remains ambiguous. The end of the DNA is better explained by TRBJ2-5, so the J call may be wrong. CDR3 length equals 14 residues. The germline CDR1 and CDR2 sequences are SGHAT and FQNNGV. DNA for the CDR3: TGTGCCAGCAGCTTAGAGGCCATCCGGGAGACCCAGTACTTC. This translates into CASSLEAIRETQYF.

Notes on this clonotype: A single base separates this from a much larger clone, so it may be a read error. V gene TRBV30 combines with J gene TRBJ1-1; D not resolved. From germline, CDR1 is GTSNPN and CDR2 SVGIG (reference sequence). This CDR3 has 13 residues. Deletions cut 0 bases from V and 3 bases from J, with 8 bases between. The CDR3 sequence is CAWSVQRDTEAFF. The CDR3 DNA sequence: TGTGCCTGGAGTGTTCAGAGAGACACTGAAGCTTTCTTT.

The chain is built from TRBV6-5 and TRBJ2-1; 10 nucleotides line up with TRBD2. V trimming: 0 bases; J trimming: 5 bases; junction bases outside the gene matches: 13. The CDR3 has 19 amino acids. The germline V gene encodes CDR1 MNHEY and CDR2 SVGAGI. CDR3 in DNA: TGTGCCAGCAGTTACTCAGCAGGAGCTAGCGGGAGTGTTCACAATGAGCAGTTCTTC. Its translation: CASSYSAGASGSVHNEQFF.